This T cell receptor beta chain derives from a study of blood T cell repertoires in COVID-19 (dated by TCRdb to 2019 to 2021). Regarding the research as a whole: Collaborator samples came from the United States, Italy and Spain and covered acute and convalescent phases of COVID-19. The material from the prospective study consisted of cDNA or gDNA derived from T cells, B-cell-depleted T cells, or PBMCs. Deeply sampled blood TCRbeta repertoires from subjects exposed to, actively infected with, or recovered from COVID-19 were included in the dataset. The repertoires were made available in a free public database intended to serve as a resource for research on the immune response to SARS-CoV-2. The samples were drawn from the first 160 participants of the ongoing ImmuneRACE study and from 1,200 or so subjects provided by 6 global collaborators. The sample metadata nearly always contained a de-identified subject ID, COVID-19 status, age in years and sex. Where available, HLA class I and class II types were taken from metadata supplied by the sample provider and were not determined by assay-based typing.

Comment on this clone: Which antigen it targets is not known. There are no base qualities to consult, and no much larger clone falls within one base.

V is clipped by 7 bases and J by 2 bases, and the sequence between their germline boundaries is 7 bases long. CDR1 ENHRY and CDR2 SYGVKD are derived from the germline V gene. The cysteine opens and the phenylalanine closes a CDR3 of 12 amino acids. This entry keeps only the CDR3 DNA: 36 bases, framed from base 1. Collaborating institutions collected whole blood in K2EDTA tubes following their own protocols. Collaborator samples were shipped for TCRbeta analysis as frozen whole blood, isolated PBMCs, or DNA extracted from either sample type. TCRbeta CDR3 regions were amplified from genomic DNA by means of the immunoSEQ Assay, a bias-controlled multiplex PCR. In the original analysis: The number of nucleated cells in each sample was estimated by amplification of reference gene primers within the assay. To quantify the absolute abundance of each unique TCRbeta CDR3 rearrangement, sequence reads were collapsed and filtered. For each sample, productive Simpson clonality was calculated by taking the square root of Simpson's diversity index across productive rearrangements. The source is immuneACCESS, and TCRdb retained only in-frame sequences with V and J called. Part of the clones is not carried over; for the studies checked, unresolved V genes explain less than half of this, and the remainder is unexplained. The D gene and trimming were derived from the DNA, and the V and J assignments and clone size from that table. The sample table shows some 40,000 clones, and 70% to 85% are seen once. 30% to 35% of the sample is taken by the ten largest.

Broad study findings and their caveats: The amount of clinical and demographic metadata varied by source and participant and was provided uncurated.

The source is a woman older than 75 with acute or convalescent COVID-19. Sequencing was done on a sample of peripheral blood. The sequence is built from TRBV10-3 and TRBJ2-3; matching of 5 bases hints at TRBD2 as the D gene. The DNA sequence is as follows: TGTGCCATCAAAGGACTCACAGATACGCAGTATTTT. Its coded protein is CAIKGLTDTQYF.